The 6 T cell receptor beta chains below come from one sample, sequenced in a study of post-analysis software for immune sequencing data. Their antigens are not known. cDNA libraries for TCR beta contained unique molecular identifiers. TCRdb itself ran the PCR reads through MiXCR, one entry per CDR3 protein. Altogether approximately 730,000 distinct CDR3 sequences are present, around 27% being singletons, with the ten largest covering around 0.56%. Findings and limits, study-wide: TRBV segments more frequent in patients than in controls numbered a few and included TRBV5-6, TRBV5-1 and TRBV20-1.

The sample taken for sequencing was blood. These receptor sequences come from a girl aged 10-17 years with multiple sclerosis.

This clonotype has a handful of counts. V and J are TRBV20-1 and TRBJ2-5, with 8 positions matching TRBD1. This CDR3 spans 15 amino acids. J gave up 2 bases and V 3 bases, and 8 bases lay outside the gene matches. CDR1 and CDR2 from the germline V gene are DFQATT and SNEGSKA (reference sequence). The DNA of the CDR3 is TGCAGTGCTAGCCGAACCGGGACAGGACAAGAGACCCAGTACTTC. It translates to CSASRTGTGQETQYF.

V gene TRBV12-3 or TRBV12-4 combines with J gene TRBJ2-1, with TRBD1 matching over 9 bases. The J segment lost 7 bases and the V segment lost 6 bases, leaving 13 bases of the junction unmatched. The CDR3 contains 16 residues. The CDR3 spells CASRGMDRGACNEQFF. As DNA, the CDR3 is TGTGCCAGCAGGGGTATGGACAGGGGAGCATGTAATGAGCAGTTCTTC.

V and J are TRBV20-1 and TRBJ1-3; 8 bases agree with TRBD1. Germline trimming cut 1 base from V and 7 bases from J; bases unmatched to any gene: 3. CDR1 is DFQATT, CDR2 SNEGSKA, per germline (reference sequence). The CDR3 runs 13 residues. CDR3 loop: CSARGGQGNTIYF. CDR3 coding DNA: TGCAGTGCTAGAGGCGGACAGGGCAACACCATATATTTT.

As DNA, the CDR3 is TGTGCCAGCAGCCCGTCCGGGGGCCGGGAGACTGAAGCTTTCTTT. Protein sequence: CASSPSGGRETEAFF. V usage is TRBV7-6 and J usage is TRBJ1-1, with D possibly matching TRBD1 (6 bases). The V end was cut by 5 bases, the J end by 5 bases, with 18 bases between. Germline-derived CDR1 and CDR2 are SGHVS and FNYEAQ. The CDR3 is 15 residues long.

This chain connects TRBV20-1 to TRBJ2-1; D call uncertain. Germline loops: CDR1 DFQATT, CDR2 SNEGSKA (reference sequence). Deletions cut 6 bases from V and 9 bases from J, with 6 bases between. The CDR3 has 9 amino acids. DNA for the CDR3: TGCAGTGCCCCCCCTGAGCAGTTCTTC. Amino acid sequence: CSAPPEQFF.

This chain uses TRBV7-9 with TRBJ1-5; D unresolved. V was cut by 1 base and J by 1 base, with 8 bases left in between. Germline CDR1 SEHNR, CDR2 FQNEAQ (reference sequence). The CDR3 is 15 amino acids. The CDR3 protein is CASSLDRESNQPQHF. The CDR3 nucleotides read TGTGCCAGCAGCTTAGACCGGGAAAGCAATCAGCCCCAGCATTTT.